This entry lists 5 T cell receptor beta chains sequenced from one sample in a study of T-cell memory formation after mild COVID-19. TCRdb re-called the 5' RACE reads with MiXCR, one entry per CDR3 protein. Seen here are 550,000 to 700,000 distinct CDR3 sequences, approximately 15% observed once, and the top ten hold roughly 8%. The sequenced sample was PBMCs or a T cell subset sorted from them (not recorded which). The receptors here all came from an adult woman who had mild COVID-19 (a few samples of this study predate the infection). Cell type and time point are not known.

This clonotype came up a few times. The chain combines TRBV28 with TRBJ1-5, with 7 bases identical to TRBD1. Germline V CDR1 and CDR2: MDHEN, SYDVKM. The CDR3 contains 13 residues. The J segment lost 7 bases and the V segment lost 4 bases, leaving 4 bases of the junction unmatched. The DNA for the CDR3 is TGTGCCAGCAGTTCAGGGGGGTGGCAGCCCCAGCATTTT. Protein: CASSSGGWQPQHF. Full variable domain (remainder filled in from reference TRBV28 and TRBJ1-5): DVKVTQSSRYLVKRTGEKVFLECVQDMDHENMFWYRQDPGLGLRLIYFSYDVKMKEKGDIPEGYSVSREKKERFSLILESASTNQTSMYLCASSSGGWQPQHFGDGTRLSIL.

The chain employs TRBV27 and TRBJ1-6; D is possibly TRBD1 (5 bases). This CDR3 comprises 14 residues. V shed 5 bases and J shed 10 bases, with 15 bases lying between them. CDR1 and CDR2 (germline): MNHEY, SMNVEV (reference sequence). This CDR3 is CASSINPGYSPLHF. CDR3 nucleotides: TGTGCCAGCAGTATAAACCCAGGGTACTCACCCCTCCACTTT.

The V and J genes are TRBV27 and TRBJ1-1; weak D call: TRBD1 (6 bases). Germline V lookup: CDR1 MNHEY, CDR2 SMNVEV (reference sequence). The CDR3 totals 15 residues. Trimming stripped 3 bases from V and 3 bases from J, with 14 bases between. CDR3 loop: CASSFAGDWDTEAFF. CDR3 nucleotide sequence: TGTGCCAGCAGTTTCGCAGGGGATTGGGACACTGAAGCTTTCTTT.

This chain connects TRBV12-5 to TRBJ1-2; D uncertain. Trimming removed 2 bases from V and 6 bases from J, with 7 bases in between. Germline-derived CDR1 and CDR2 are LGHNT and FRNRAP. This CDR3 spans 12 amino acids. The CDR3 reads CASGLFPNGYTF. The DNA for the CDR3 is TGTGCTAGTGGTTTGTTCCCCAATGGCTACACCTTC.

This clonotype was seen only a few times. This chain uses TRBV7-3 with TRBJ1-2; the D gene is possibly TRBD1 (5 bases). Looked up from germline, CDR1 is SGHTA and CDR2 is FQGTGA. V was trimmed by 2 bases and J by 8 bases, leaving 18 bases between them. CDR3 length equals 15 residues. The CDR3 sequence is CASSLGDRTQGGYTF. In DNA, the CDR3 is TGTGCCAGCAGCTTAGGGGACCGGACCCAAGGAGGCTACACCTTC.